One and the same sample provided the 18 T cell receptor beta chains below, sequenced in a study of shared clonotypes between healthy human individuals. It was CD45RO-negative cells, positively selected for CCR7, that made up naive CD8 cells, with terminally differentiated effector memory CD45RA+ cells excluded. Only in-frame clones appear in the TCRdb table, and some are missing; sequencing was by immunoSEQ multiplex PCR. The sample has millions of clones, about 95% seen once. Sample: naive CD8+ T cells sorted from blood. The receptor source for this set is a man aged 18 to 29 in good health.

Here the CDR3 DNA reads TGTGCCAGCAGCTCCACGGTACTTGAAAAACTGTTTTTT. Translated: CASSSTVLEKLFF. The V gene is TRBV7-9, the J gene TRBJ1-4; D unclear. The length of the CDR3 is 13 residues. Germline V lookup: CDR1 SEHNR, CDR2 FQNEAQ (reference sequence). Trimming stripped 4 bases from V and 7 bases from J, with 10 bases between.

Written as DNA, the CDR3 is TGTGCCAGCAGAGGGACAGGGGATGGCTACACCTTC. It codes for CASRGTGDGYTF. This chain links TRBV6-1 with TRBJ1-2; the match to TRBD1 covers 10 bases. CDR1 MNHNS and CDR2 SASEGT come from the germline V gene. J lost 6 bases, V lost 6 bases, and 1 base had no gene match. The CDR3 runs 12 residues.

V is TRBV4-1 and J is TRBJ2-5; possibly TRBD1 or TRBD2 for D (5 bases each). Germline lookup yields CDR1 MGHRA and CDR2 YSYEKL. This CDR3 is built from 17 residues. V was clipped by 0 bases and J by 4 bases, with 18 bases between them. In DNA, the CDR3 is TGCGCCAGCAGCCAAGAACAGGCGGGCAGGCAAGGAGAGACCCAGTACTTC. Protein product: CASSQEQAGRQGETQYF.

The gene calls are TRBV5-1 and TRBJ2-3, with 7 bases that match TRBD1. V lost 7 bases, J lost 0 bases, and 5 bases stayed unmatched. Germline CDR1 reads SGHRS; CDR2 reads YFSETQ. The CDR3 runs 14 residues. The CDR3 nucleotides read TGCGCCAGCGGCCGGACAGGAAGCACAGATACGCAGTATTTT. This gives the protein CASGRTGSTDTQYF.

V usage is TRBV6-9 and J usage is TRBJ2-3; TRBD1 might be the D (6 bases). The CDR3 extends over 17 amino acids. V lost 8 bases, J lost 0 bases, and 21 bases lay in between. Germline CDR1 MNHGY, CDR2 SVAAGI. The chain's CDR3 is CASEPHRTATSTDTQYF. Written as DNA, the CDR3 is TGTGCCAGCGAGCCCCACCGGACAGCCACTAGCACAGATACGCAGTATTTT.

V usage is TRBV28 and J usage is TRBJ1-5; 10 bases are a match to TRBD1. CDR1 and CDR2 from the germline V gene are MDHEN and SYDVKM. After removal of 4 bases from V and 6 bases from J, the junction contained 12 bases not matched to a gene. The CDR3 contains 17 residues. DNA for the CDR3: TGTGCCAGCAGTTCCGCCCTGGACAGGGGGTTAGGTCAGCCCCAGCATTTT. As protein: CASSSALDRGLGQPQHF. The variable domain in full, completed from reference TRBV28 and TRBJ1-5, reads DVKVTQSSRYLVKRTGEKVFLECVQDMDHENMFWYRQDPGLGLRLIYFSYDVKMKEKGDIPEGYSVSREKKERFSLILESASTNQTSMYLCASSSALDRGLGQPQHFGDGTRLSIL.

This clone was detected once. This sequence joins TRBV27 and TRBJ2-1; TRBD2 might be the D (6 bases). Germline V gene data show CDR1 as MNHEY and CDR2 as SMNVEV (reference sequence). V was cut by 6 bases and J by 5 bases, with 17 bases left in between. The CDR3 totals 15 residues. The CDR3 is CASSRGRGVDNEQFF. Written as DNA, the CDR3 is TGTGCCAGCAGCCGTGGGCGGGGTGTCGACAATGAGCAGTTCTTC.

This chain connects TRBV9 to TRBJ2-3, with D tentatively TRBD1 or TRBD2 (5 bases each). There are 14 residues in the CDR3. Trimming left V 5 bases short and J 4 bases short, with 14 bases between. CDR1 is SGDLS, CDR2 YYNGEE, per germline. The CDR3: CASRGLGDPDTQYF. CDR3 bases: TGTGCCAGCAGAGGGCTGGGGGACCCAGATACGCAGTATTTT.

The chain carries TRBV10-1 and TRBJ2-7; D is tentatively TRBD1 or TRBD2 (5 bases each). Germline-derived CDR1 and CDR2 are WNHNN and SYGVQD (reference sequence). The CDR3 sequence is 14 residues long. V was clipped by 3 bases and J by 4 bases, with 13 bases between them. The DNA of the CDR3 is TGCGCCAGCAGTGATGGGGGAGAGTGGTACGAGCAGTACTTC. Its translation is CASSDGGEWYEQYF.

Comment on this clone: The sample has other DNA sequences that encode this CDR3 too. The chain is built from TRBV7-8 and TRBJ1-2; no reliable D call. In germline, CDR1 is SGHVS, CDR2 FQNEAQ. Trimming removed 1 base at V and 6 bases at J, with 6 bases between. The CDR3 extends over 12 amino acids. CDR3 coding DNA: TGTGCCAGCAGCTTAGGTGGAAATGGCTACACCTTC. Amino acid sequence: CASSLGGNGYTF. Filled out from reference TRBV7-8 and TRBJ1-2, the complete variable domain reads GAGVSQSPRYKVAKRGQDVALRCDPISGHVSLFWYQQALGQGPEFLTYFQNEAQLDKSGLPSDRFFAERPEGSVSTLKIQRTQQEDSAVYLCASSLGGNGYTFGSGTRLTVV.

The chain combines TRBV4-3 with TRBJ2-5; 10 bases fit TRBD2. The CDR3 spans 17 residues. With 0 bases clipped from V and 4 bases from J, the junction kept 8 bases outside the gene matches. Germline V gene lookup returns CDR1 LGHNA and CDR2 YSLEER. This CDR3 reads CASSQDLPSGRGETQYF. CDR3 bases: TGCGCCAGCAGCCAAGATCTGCCCAGCGGGAGGGGAGAGACCCAGTACTTC.

The chain is built from TRBV29-1 and TRBJ2-2; 8 nucleotides agree with TRBD2. The CDR3 extends over 14 amino acids. Germline V gene data show CDR1 as SQVTM and CDR2 as ANQGSEA. Trimming cost V 4 bases and J 1 base; bases outside gene matches: 2. CDR3 nucleotide sequence: TGCAGCGTTGTAGCGGGAAGGAACACCGGGGAGCTGTTTTTT. It specifies CSVVAGRNTGELFF.

This sequence joins TRBV10-3 and TRBJ2-5; no firm D call. Germline V gene lookup returns CDR1 ENHRY and CDR2 SYGVKD. This CDR3 has 16 residues. V was trimmed by 0 bases and J by 2 bases, leaving 13 bases between them. CDR3 sequence: CAISESIEVGQETQYF. DNA for the CDR3: TGTGCCATCAGTGAGTCGATAGAAGTGGGACAAGAGACCCAGTACTTC.

The genes are TRBV13 and TRBJ2-7; 9 nucleotides align to TRBD1. Germline trimming cut 5 bases from V and 0 bases from J; bases unmatched to any gene: 5. This CDR3 contains 15 residues. Looked up from germline, CDR1 is PRHDT and CDR2 is FYEKMQ (reference sequence). The CDR3 coding sequence is TGTGCCAGCAGCCCCCGGGACAGGGCCTCCTACGAGCAGTACTTC. Protein product: CASSPRDRASYEQYF.

V gene TRBV2 combines with J gene TRBJ2-1; D might be TRBD1 (5 bases). The V end lost 2 bases, the J end lost 2 bases, and 13 bases lay between the germline ends. The germline gives CDR1 SNHLY, CDR2 FYNNEI. The length of the CDR3 is 16 residues. The DNA for the CDR3 is TGTGCCAGCAGTGAATGGCCACAGGAGACCTACAATGAGCAGTTCTTC. It encodes CASSEWPQETYNEQFF. The complete variable domain, with remaining parts taken from reference TRBV2 and TRBJ2-1, reads EPEVTQTPSHQVTQMGQEVILRCVPISNHLYFYWYRQILGQKVEFLVSFYNNEISEKSEIFDDQFSVERPDGSNFTLKIRSTKLEDSAMYFCASSEWPQETYNEQFFGPGTRLTVL.

The chain joins TRBV11-2 to TRBJ2-7, with 9 positions matching TRBD1. From germline, CDR1 is SGHAT and CDR2 FQNNGV. This CDR3 is built from 17 residues. J gave up 4 bases and V 1 base, and 11 bases lay outside the gene matches. CDR3 region: CASSLAPTGTGIYEQYF. In nucleotides, the CDR3 is TGTGCCAGCAGCTTAGCACCCACCGGGACAGGGATATACGAGCAGTACTTC.

This chain connects TRBV9 to TRBJ2-6, with 8 positions matching TRBD1. CDR1 SGDLS and CDR2 YYNGEE come from the germline V gene. The CDR3 spans 17 residues. V shed 4 bases and J 0 bases; nucleotides not matched to a gene: 6. This CDR3 is CASSSRDRYSGANVLTF. The DNA of the CDR3 is TGTGCCAGCAGCAGCCGGGACAGGTACTCTGGGGCCAACGTCCTGACTTTC.

The gene calls are TRBV5-1 and TRBJ2-1; 8 nucleotides match TRBD2. Germline V lookup: CDR1 SGHRS, CDR2 YFSETQ. The CDR3 sequence is 18 residues long. With 2 bases clipped from V and 4 bases from J, the junction kept 14 bases outside the gene matches. The CDR3 DNA reads as TGCGCCAGCAGCTTTGGGATGGGGAGCGGGAGACCATACAATGAGCAGTTCTTC. It encodes CASSFGMGSGRPYNEQFF.